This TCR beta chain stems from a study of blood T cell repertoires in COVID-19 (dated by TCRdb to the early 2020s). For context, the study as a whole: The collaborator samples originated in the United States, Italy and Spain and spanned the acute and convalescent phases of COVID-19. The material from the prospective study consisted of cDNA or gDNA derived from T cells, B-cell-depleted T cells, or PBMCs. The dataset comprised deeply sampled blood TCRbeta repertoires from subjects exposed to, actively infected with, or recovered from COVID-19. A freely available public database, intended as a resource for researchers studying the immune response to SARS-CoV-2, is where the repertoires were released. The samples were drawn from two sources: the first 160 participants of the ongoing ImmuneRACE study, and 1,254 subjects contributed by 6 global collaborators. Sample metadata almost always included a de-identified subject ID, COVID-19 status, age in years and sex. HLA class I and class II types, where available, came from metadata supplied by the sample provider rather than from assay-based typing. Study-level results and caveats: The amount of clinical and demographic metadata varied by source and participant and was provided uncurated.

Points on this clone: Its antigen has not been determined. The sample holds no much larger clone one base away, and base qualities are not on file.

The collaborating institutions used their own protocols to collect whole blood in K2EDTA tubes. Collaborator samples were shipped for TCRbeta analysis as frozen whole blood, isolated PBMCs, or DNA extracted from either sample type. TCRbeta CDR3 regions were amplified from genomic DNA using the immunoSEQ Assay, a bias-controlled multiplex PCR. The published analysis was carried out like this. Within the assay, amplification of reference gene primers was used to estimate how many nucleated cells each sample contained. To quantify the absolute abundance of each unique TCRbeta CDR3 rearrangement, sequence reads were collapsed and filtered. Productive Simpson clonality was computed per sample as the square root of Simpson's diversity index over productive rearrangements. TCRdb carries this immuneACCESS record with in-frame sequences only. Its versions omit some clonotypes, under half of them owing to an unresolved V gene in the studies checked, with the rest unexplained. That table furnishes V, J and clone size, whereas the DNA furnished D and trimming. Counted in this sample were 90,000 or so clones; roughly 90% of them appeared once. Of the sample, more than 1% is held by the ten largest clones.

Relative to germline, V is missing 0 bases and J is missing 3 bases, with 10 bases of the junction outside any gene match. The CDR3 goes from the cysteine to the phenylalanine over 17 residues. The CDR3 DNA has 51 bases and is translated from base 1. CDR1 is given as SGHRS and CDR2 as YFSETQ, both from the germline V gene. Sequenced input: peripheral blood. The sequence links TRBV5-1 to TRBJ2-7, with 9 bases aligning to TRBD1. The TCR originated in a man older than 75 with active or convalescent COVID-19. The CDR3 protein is CASSLGFGSGQGYEQYF. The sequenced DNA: TGCGCCAGCAGCTTGGGTTTTGGGTCGGGACAGGGCTACGAGCAGTACTTC.